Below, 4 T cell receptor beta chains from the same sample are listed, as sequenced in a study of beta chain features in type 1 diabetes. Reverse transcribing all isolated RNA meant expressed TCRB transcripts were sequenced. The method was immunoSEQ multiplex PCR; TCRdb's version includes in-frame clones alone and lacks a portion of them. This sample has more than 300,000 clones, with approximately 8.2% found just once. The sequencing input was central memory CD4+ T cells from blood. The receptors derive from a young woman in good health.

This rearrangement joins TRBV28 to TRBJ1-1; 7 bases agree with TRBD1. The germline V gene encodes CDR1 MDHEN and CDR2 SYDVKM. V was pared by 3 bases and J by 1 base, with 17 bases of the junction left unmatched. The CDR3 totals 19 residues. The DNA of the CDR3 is TGTGCCAGCAGTTTGATTTCGGTGTACAGGGGAGCAAGGAACACTGAAGCTTTCTTT. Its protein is CASSLISVYRGARNTEAFF.

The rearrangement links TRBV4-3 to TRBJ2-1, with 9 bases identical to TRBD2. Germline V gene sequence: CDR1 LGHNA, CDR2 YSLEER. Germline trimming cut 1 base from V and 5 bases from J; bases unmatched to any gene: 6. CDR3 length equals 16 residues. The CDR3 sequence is CASSQAQTSGNNEQFF. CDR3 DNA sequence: TGCGCCAGCAGCCAAGCCCAGACTAGCGGAAACAATGAGCAGTTCTTC.

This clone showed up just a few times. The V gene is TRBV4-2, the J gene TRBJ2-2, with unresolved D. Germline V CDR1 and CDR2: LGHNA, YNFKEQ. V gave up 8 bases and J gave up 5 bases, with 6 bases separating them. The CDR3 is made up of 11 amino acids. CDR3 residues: CASRQTGELFF. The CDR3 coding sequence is TGTGCCAGCCGTCAGACCGGGGAGCTGTTTTTT.

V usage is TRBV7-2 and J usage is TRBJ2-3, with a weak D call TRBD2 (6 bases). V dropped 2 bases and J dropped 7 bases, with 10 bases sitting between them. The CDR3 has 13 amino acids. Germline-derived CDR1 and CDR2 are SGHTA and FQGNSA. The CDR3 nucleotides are TGTGCCAGCAGCTTATCGGCGGGAAATACGCAGTATTTT. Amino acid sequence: CASSLSAGNTQYF.